Below, 13 T cell receptor beta chains from the same sample are listed, as sequenced in a study of cytomegalovirus exposure and HLA in healthy donors. With 60 Vbeta and 13 Jbeta primers, the PCR was carried out. Data came from immunoSEQ multiplex PCR; TCRdb stores just in-frame clones and leaves some out. The sample contains 100,000 to 150,000 clones, approximately 8% of which appear only once. The sample was PBMCs. The receptors here all came from a woman between 40 and 50 years old in good health and CMV-seropositive.

This clone has more than one count but fewer than ten. This sequence joins TRBV5-6 and TRBJ2-3; tentatively, D is TRBD1 (5 bases). Trimming left V 4 bases short and J 0 bases short, with 9 bases between. Germline CDR1 reads SGHDT; CDR2 reads YYEEEE. The CDR3 is 14 amino acids. DNA for the CDR3: TGTGCCAGCAGCCCCGACAGTAGCACAGATACGCAGTATTTT. This gives the protein CASSPDSSTDTQYF.

This clone was seen only a few times. The chain recombines TRBV28 with TRBJ2-2; D unclear. The CDR3 totals 12 residues. Trimming took 4 bases from V and 6 from J, leaving 6 bases between them. CDR1 is MDHEN, CDR2 SYDVKM, per germline. The CDR3 spells CASSWSAGELFF. The CDR3, as DNA: TGTGCCAGCAGTTGGAGCGCCGGGGAGCTGTTTTTT.

The DNA for the CDR3 is TGTGCCAGCAGTGAAAGTCAACCCGACAGGTTCGGGGCCAACGTCCTGACTTTC. Translation gives CASSESQPDRFGANVLTF. V and J are TRBV6-1 and TRBJ2-6; TRBD1 might be the D (6 bases). This CDR3 is 18 amino acids long. Germline CDR1 MNHNS, CDR2 SASEGT. Trimming pared 2 bases from V and 4 bases from J, leaving 18 bases between.

This clone has a handful of counts. This chain connects TRBV10-3 to TRBJ1-1, with D possibly being TRBD1 (5 bases). Germline assignment: CDR1 ENHRY and CDR2 SYGVKD. The ends were cut back, 4 bases at V and 0 bases at J, with 9 bases in the middle. The CDR3 extends over 14 amino acids. The CDR3 coding sequence is TGTGCCATCAGTGCCCAGGGCCTGAACACTGAAGCTTTCTTT. Translated: CAISAQGLNTEAFF.

V gene TRBV7-2 combines with J gene TRBJ1-5; 7 bases map to TRBD1. V lost 7 bases to trimming and J lost 4 bases; unmatched junction nucleotides: 4. From germline, CDR1 is SGHTA and CDR2 FQGNSA. CDR3 length: 13 amino acids. The CDR3 region is CASTLTGNQPQHF. The CDR3 DNA follows: TGTGCCAGCACCTTGACAGGGAATCAGCCCCAGCATTTT.

This clone was recorded a few times. The gene calls are TRBV18 and TRBJ1-2, with 7 bases lining up with TRBD1. This CDR3 is built from 15 residues. V lost 6 bases to trimming and J lost 4 bases; unmatched junction nucleotides: 11. Germline V gives CDR1 KGHSH, CDR2 LQKENI. CDR3 nucleotide sequence: TGTGCCAGCTCCCCCAGACAGGGAGAGTCCTATGGCTACACCTTC. This codes for CASSPRQGESYGYTF.

This clone has a handful of counts. This chain joins TRBV5-1 and TRBJ1-1; D not certain. CDR3 length: 16 amino acids. The ends were cut back, 4 bases at V and 4 bases at J, with 20 bases in the middle. Germline CDR1 reads SGHRS; CDR2 reads YFSETQ. The CDR3 nucleotides are TGCGCCAGCAGCCTAGCCTCGAATCCCAGAGGCACTGAAGCTTTCTTT. The encoded protein is CASSLASNPRGTEAFF.

CDR3 amino acids: CASSSGELFF. In DNA, the CDR3 is TGTGCCAGCAGTTCTGGGGAGCTGTTTTTT. The V gene is TRBV25-1, the J gene TRBJ2-2, with no clear D. The CDR3 contains 10 residues. Trimming took off 5 bases at V and 8 bases at J, with 3 bases between the two ends. Germline CDR1 MGHDK, CDR2 SYGVNS.

In this sample, this clone turned up a few times. This chain links TRBV7-9 with TRBJ1-4; D possibly corresponds to TRBD1 (5 bases). The CDR3 length is 13 residues. Germline values: CDR1 SEHNR, CDR2 FQNEAQ (reference sequence). V was cut by 5 bases and J by 7 bases, with 11 bases left in between. The CDR3 here is CASSPGRGEKLFF. CDR3 DNA sequence: TGTGCCAGCAGCCCCGGGAGGGGTGAAAAACTGTTTTTT.

This clone appeared a few times. The chain recombines TRBV16 with TRBJ2-7, with TRBD1 matching 7 bases. Germline assignment: CDR1 KGHSY and CDR2 FQNENV. The CDR3 is 15 amino acids. Trimming at V came to 4 bases and at J to 0 bases, leaving 6 bases not matched to a gene. For the CDR3, the DNA is TGTGCCAGCAGCCTTCGACAGGGCAGCTCCTACGAGCAGTACTTC. The encoded protein is CASSLRQGSSYEQYF. Combining the CDR3 with reference TRBV16 and TRBJ2-7 gives the whole variable domain GEEVAQTPKHLVRGEGQKAKLYCAPIKGHSYVFWYQQVLKNEFKFLISFQNENVFDETGMPKERFSAKCLPNSPCSLEIQATKLEDSAVYFCASSLRQGSSYEQYFGPGTRLTVT.

This clone has only a few counts. The same CDR3 can be traced to other DNA sequences in this sample. V gene TRBV5-4 combines with J gene TRBJ1-2; 9 positions agree with TRBD1. CDR1 is SGHNT and CDR2 is YYREEE in the germline V gene (reference sequence). The CDR3 spans 15 residues. Trimming cost V 4 bases and J 7 bases; bases outside gene matches: 11. CDR3 residues: CASSREVGQGGGYTF. The CDR3 DNA sequence: TGTGCCAGCAGCCGCGAGGTGGGACAGGGAGGTGGCTACACCTTC.

This clone was picked up a small number of times. The chain carries TRBV6-6 and TRBJ1-4, with TRBD1 matching 7 bases. Losses at the gene ends were 0 bases for V and 6 bases for J; bases not matched to a gene: 4. The germline CDR1 and CDR2 sequences are MNHNY and SVGAGI (reference sequence). This CDR3 spans 15 amino acids. CDR3 loop: CASSYSGTAHEKLFF. CDR3 sequence (DNA): TGTGCCAGCAGTTACTCTGGGACAGCGCATGAAAAACTGTTTTTT.

Remarks on this clone: Relative to the germline gene, one junction end is altered; a read error may explain this. This sequence joins TRBV5-1 and TRBJ1-3; 7 bases agree with TRBD1. The CDR3 length is 14 residues. Germline-derived CDR1 and CDR2 are SGHRS and YFSETQ. The CDR3: CASSLQGVGNNIYF. The CDR3 DNA reads as TGCGCCAGCAGCCTCCAGGGGGTAGGAAACAACATATATTTT.